This T cell receptor beta chain was obtained from a study of blood T cell repertoires in COVID-19. The wider study: Acute and convalescent COVID-19 samples came from the United States, Italy and Spain. Sample material is recorded as cDNA or gDNA derived from T cells, B-cell-depleted T cells, or PBMCs.

Participants came from about two dozen US areas, aged about 18 to 89 years. Clinical history as reported by participants underpinned cohort assignment. The V end was cut by 2 bases, the J end by 4 bases, with 9 bases between. CDR3 size: 14 residues. Germline-derived CDR1 and CDR2 are MNHEY and SVGAGI. The method was immunoSEQ multiplex PCR; TCRdb's version includes in-frame clones alone and lacks a portion of them. The profile shows a few hundred thousand clones, over 75% of them singletons. Material: PBMCs or T cells enriched from blood (not recorded which). This clonotype was sampled from a woman under 40 who had recovered from COVID-19. The V call is TRBV6-5, the J call TRBJ1-3; D is possibly TRBD1 (5 bases). DNA for the CDR3: TGTGCCAGCAGTTACACGGGGGACGGAAACACCATATATTTT. Its protein product is CASSYTGDGNTIYF.